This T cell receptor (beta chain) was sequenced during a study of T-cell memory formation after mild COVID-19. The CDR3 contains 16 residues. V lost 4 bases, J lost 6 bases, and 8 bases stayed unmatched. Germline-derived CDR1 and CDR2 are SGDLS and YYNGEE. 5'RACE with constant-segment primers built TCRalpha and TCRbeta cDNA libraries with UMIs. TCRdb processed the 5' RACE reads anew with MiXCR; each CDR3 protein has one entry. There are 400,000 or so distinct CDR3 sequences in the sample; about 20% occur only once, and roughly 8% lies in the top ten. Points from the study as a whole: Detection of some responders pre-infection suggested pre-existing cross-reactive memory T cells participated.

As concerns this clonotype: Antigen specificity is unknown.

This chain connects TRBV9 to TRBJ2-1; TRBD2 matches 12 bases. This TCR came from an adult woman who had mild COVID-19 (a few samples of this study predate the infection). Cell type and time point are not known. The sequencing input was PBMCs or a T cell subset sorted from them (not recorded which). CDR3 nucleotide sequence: TGTGCCAGCAGCAAGACTAGCGGGAGTTGGAGCAATGAGCAGTTCTTC. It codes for CASSKTSGSWSNEQFF.